One and the same sample provided the 21 T cell receptor beta chains below, sequenced in a study of shared clonotypes between healthy human individuals. CD45RO-negative CD8 cells positively selected for CCR7 made up the naive population, which excluded terminally differentiated effector memory CD45RA+ cells. Using immunoSEQ multiplex PCR, the repertoire was profiled, and TCRdb retains in-frame clones only, with some absent. The sample holds about 1,900,000 clones, about 95% seen once. Sequencing input: naive CD8+ T cells sorted from blood. Receptor source: a man younger than 35 in good health.

The V call is TRBV27, the J call TRBJ1-1; no firm D call. Looked up from germline, CDR1 is MNHEY and CDR2 is SMNVEV (reference sequence). The CDR3 is made up of 14 amino acids. V was trimmed by 5 bases and J by 3 bases, leaving 13 bases between them. CDR3 sequence reads: CASSVFGGDTEAFF. The CDR3 DNA follows: TGTGCCAGCAGTGTATTTGGTGGGGACACTGAAGCTTTCTTT.

The gene calls are TRBV28 and TRBJ2-5, with D tentatively TRBD2 (6 bases). Trimming stripped 1 base from V and 5 bases from J, with 11 bases between. The CDR3 totals 14 residues. CDR1 and CDR2 from the germline V gene are MDHEN and SYDVKM. The CDR3 protein is CASSLSRLGETQYF. Here the CDR3 DNA reads TGTGCCAGCAGTTTATCTAGACTAGGGGAGACCCAGTACTTC.

The rearrangement joins TRBV10-3 to TRBJ1-2, with TRBD1 matching 9 bases. V lost 9 bases and J lost 7; bases outside the gene matches: 6. The CDR3 consists of 12 residues. Per germline, CDR1 ENHRY and CDR2 SYGVKD. CDR3 in DNA: TGTGCCATTCCGGGACAGGGAACTGGCTACACCTTC. Its protein product is CAIPGQGTGYTF.

Note on this clone: One junction end disagrees with the germline gene, perhaps due to a read error. The chain has TRBV7-7 and TRBJ2-1, with TRBD2 matching over 8 bases. Germline V gene lookup returns CDR1 SSHAT and CDR2 FNYEAQ (reference sequence). This CDR3 is built from 17 residues. The CDR3, as DNA: TGTGCTAGCAGCTTAGCCCGGAATTATACTAGCGGAAGGAGCAAGTTCTTC. Its translation: CASSLARNYTSGRSKFF.

The V call is TRBV4-3, the J call TRBJ2-2, with a possible D match to TRBD2 (5 bases). Germline values: CDR1 LGHNA, CDR2 YSLEER. This CDR3 has 17 residues. Trimming removed 2 bases at V and 3 bases at J, with 16 bases between. As DNA, the CDR3 is TGCGCCAGCAGCCAACTTTCTAGCTATTGGGACACCGGGGAGCTGTTTTTT. It encodes CASSQLSSYWDTGELFF.

As regards this clone: Other DNA sequences from this sample encode an identical CDR3 as well. The genes are TRBV28 and TRBJ1-2; 8 bases map to TRBD1. CDR1 is MDHEN, CDR2 SYDVKM, per germline. The CDR3 contains 14 residues. With V trimmed by 1 base and J by 8 bases, 6 bases remained unmatched. The CDR3 reads CASSLSGQGGGYTF. CDR3 nucleotides: TGTGCCAGCAGTTTATCCGGACAGGGCGGAGGCTACACCTTC.

This clone was picked up one time. This rearrangement joins TRBV6-5 to TRBJ1-2; D call uncertain. The CDR3 runs 13 residues. Germline V gene sequence: CDR1 MNHEY, CDR2 SVGAGI. V lost 8 bases to trimming and J lost 10 bases, with 20 bases between them. The CDR3 loop is CASGELRAQVYTF. The CDR3 coding sequence is TGTGCCAGCGGAGAGTTGAGGGCGCAGGTCTACACCTTC.

The chain uses TRBV11-2 and TRBJ2-5, with 10 bases aligning to TRBD2. This CDR3 is built from 16 residues. Germline CDR1 reads SGHAT; CDR2 reads FQNNGV. J was trimmed by 4 bases and V by 2 bases; bases with no gene match: 7. CDR3 protein: CASSLWASGSPETQYF. CDR3 DNA sequence: TGTGCCAGCAGCTTATGGGCTAGCGGGAGTCCAGAGACCCAGTACTTC.

Only a few counts were recorded for this clone. The chain couples TRBV7-9 to TRBJ2-7; the D gene could be TRBD1 or TRBD2 (5 bases each). V lost 5 bases and J 3 bases, leaving 17 bases between the germline ends. Looked up from germline, CDR1 is SEHNR and CDR2 is FQNEAQ (reference sequence). The CDR3 is 15 amino acids. The chain's CDR3 is CASSHSAGPIYEQYF. CDR3 bases: TGTGCCAGCAGCCATAGCGCAGGGCCAATCTACGAGCAGTACTTC.

CDR3 DNA: TGTGCCAGCAGCCCAGACAGGGGGTTCACCCCGAACACTGAAGCTTTCTTT. It translates to CASSPDRGFTPNTEAFF. The chain carries TRBV13 and TRBJ1-1; 9 nucleotides agree with TRBD1. Germline CDR1 reads PRHDT; CDR2 reads FYEKMQ (reference sequence). There are 17 residues in the CDR3. The J segment lost 1 base and the V segment lost 5 bases, leaving 11 bases of the junction unmatched.

CDR3 nucleotides: TGCGCCAGCAGCGAGGGTGATCTGGGGGGACTCCAAGAGACCCAGTACTTC. Its protein is CASSEGDLGGLQETQYF. This sequence joins TRBV4-1 and TRBJ2-5; D is possibly TRBD2 (6 bases). CDR1 and CDR2 (germline): MGHRA, YSYEKL. The CDR3 consists of 17 residues. V was clipped by 5 bases and J by 1 base, with 20 bases between them.

V is TRBV28 and J is TRBJ1-3; TRBD1 might be the D (5 bases). Germline V gene lookup returns CDR1 MDHEN and CDR2 SYDVKM. The CDR3 loop spans 16 amino acids. Trimming pared 3 bases from V and 4 bases from J, leaving 16 bases between. DNA for the CDR3: TGTGCCAGCAGTTTGGTTCTTGGAGCAGGGGGAAACACCATATATTTT. Translation gives CASSLVLGAGGNTIYF.

This clone came up once. Other DNA variants within this sample encode the same CDR3. J is TRBJ1-6 and V is TRBV27; D remains unclear. Germline loops: CDR1 MNHEY, CDR2 SMNVEV (reference sequence). Deletions cut 3 bases from V and 8 bases from J, with 5 bases between. This CDR3 spans 12 amino acids. CDR3 coding DNA: TGTGCCAGCAGTTTCTTGGATTCACCCCTCCACTTT. This gives the protein CASSFLDSPLHF.

To note about this clone: Distinct nucleotide sequences in the sample also encode this CDR3. The V and J genes are TRBV29-1 and TRBJ2-5; D not resolved. CDR1 and CDR2 from the germline V gene are SQVTM and ANQGSEA. The CDR3 contains 10 residues. The V end lost 4 bases, the J end lost 5 bases, and 5 bases lay between the germline ends. CDR3 in DNA: TGCAGCGTTGTTAGGGAGACCCAGTACTTC. Its protein is CSVVRETQYF.

The chain combines TRBV5-4 with TRBJ2-3; 8 nucleotides line up with TRBD2. The J segment lost 2 bases and the V segment lost 1 base, leaving 6 bases of the junction unmatched. This CDR3 is built from 16 residues. From germline, CDR1 is SGHNT and CDR2 YYREEE (reference sequence). CDR3 protein: CASSLWVSGVTDTQYF. The DNA for the CDR3 is TGTGCCAGCAGCTTGTGGGTTAGCGGGGTCACAGATACGCAGTATTTT. Full variable domain (remainder filled in from reference TRBV5-4 and TRBJ2-3): ETGVTQSPTHLIKTRGQQVTLRCSSQSGHNTVSWYQQALGQGPQFIFQYYREEENGRGNFPPRFSGLQFPNYSSELNVNALELDDSALYLCASSLWVSGVTDTQYFGPGTRLTVL.

V gene TRBV10-2 combines with J gene TRBJ2-3; tentative D call: TRBD2 (6 bases). This CDR3 contains 13 residues. Trimming removed 6 bases at V and 3 bases at J, with 10 bases between. Per germline, CDR1 WSHSY and CDR2 SAAADI. CDR3 residues: CASSGGITDTQYF. The CDR3 DNA reads TGCGCCAGCAGCGGAGGGATAACAGATACGCAGTATTTT.

V is TRBV2 and J is TRBJ1-5, with TRBD1 matching 8 bases. Germline V gives CDR1 SNHLY, CDR2 FYNNEI. This CDR3 spans 14 amino acids. V gave up 6 bases and J gave up 6 bases; unmatched junction bases: 7. CDR3 protein: CASRSGQGTQPQHF. DNA for the CDR3: TGTGCCAGCAGATCCGGACAGGGCACTCAGCCCCAGCATTTT.

The V call is TRBV5-3, the J call TRBJ2-7; 10 bases match TRBD2. TRBV5-3 is identified as an open reading frame with a role that is uncertain. CDR3 size: 16 residues. V lost 1 base and J lost 0; bases outside the gene matches: 4. The CDR3 region is CARSLLSGRSSYEQYF. The CDR3 DNA reads TGTGCCAGAAGCTTGCTTAGCGGGAGGAGCTCCTACGAGCAGTACTTC.

This clone was seen a single time. V and J are TRBV7-9 and TRBJ2-7; D gene ambiguous. CDR3 length equals 13 residues. The V gene lost 1 base and the J gene lost 9 bases, with 13 bases spanning the gap. CDR1 SEHNR and CDR2 FQNEAQ come from the germline V gene (reference sequence). The CDR3 nucleotides read TGTGCCAGCAGCTTAGATGTCCTGCTAAGGCAGTACTTC. Its protein is CASSLDVLLRQYF.

In regard to this clone: Other DNA variants within this sample encode the same CDR3. V is TRBV5-6 and J is TRBJ1-5; D uncertain. The V end was cut by 2 bases, the J end by 1 base, with 7 bases between. The CDR3 is made up of 14 amino acids. Germline V gene sequence: CDR1 SGHDT, CDR2 YYEEEE. The CDR3 sequence is CASSLPGSNQPQHF. In DNA form, the CDR3 reads TGTGCCAGCAGCTTACCTGGGAGCAATCAGCCCCAGCATTTT.

This clone was seen a single time. At one boundary the junction diverges from the germline segment, which might be a read error. This chain links TRBV5-6 with TRBJ1-5; D gene unclear. Germline V gene sequence: CDR1 SGHDT, CDR2 YYEEEE. The length of the CDR3 is 14 residues. The CDR3 sequence: CASSLGQLNEPQHF. CDR3 DNA: TGTGCCAGCAGCTTGGGGCAGCTCAATGAGCCCCAGCATTTT. Together with reference TRBV5-6 and TRBJ1-5, the CDR3 gives the full variable domain: DAGVTQSPTHLIKTRGQQVTLRCSPKSGHDTVSWYQQALGQGPQFIFQYYEEEERQRGNFPDRFSGHQFPNYSSELNVNALLLGDSALYLCASSLGQLNEPQHFGDGTRLSIL.